The 26 T cell receptor beta chains below come from one sample, sequenced in a study of cytomegalovirus exposure and HLA in healthy donors. Primers: 60 Vbeta forward and 13 Jbeta reverse. Data came from immunoSEQ multiplex PCR; TCRdb stores just in-frame clones and leaves some out. The specimen's table records tens of thousands of clones. Input material: PBMCs. These receptors were taken from a man aged 40-55 years in good health and CMV-seronegative.

The chain has TRBV5-4 and TRBJ1-2, with 7 bases aligning to TRBD1. V gave up 4 bases and J gave up 8 bases; unmatched junction bases: 14. The V gene's germline CDR1 is SGHNT and CDR2 YYREEE (reference sequence). The CDR3 totals 15 residues. Here the CDR3 DNA reads TGTGCCAGCAGCCCGGGACAGAACCTGGGGCTCGGCTACACCTTC. Protein: CASSPGQNLGLGYTF.

The chain carries TRBV7-2 and TRBJ2-1, with unresolved D. The CDR3 length is 12 residues. The germline V and J ends were trimmed by 7 bases and 5 bases, with 9 bases remaining between them. Germline CDR1 SGHTA, CDR2 FQGNSA. CDR3 sequence: CASTLFNNEQFF. In DNA, the CDR3 is TGTGCCAGCACCCTTTTTAACAATGAGCAGTTCTTC.

V usage is TRBV19 and J usage is TRBJ2-5, with D maybe TRBD1 (6 bases). The germline V gene encodes CDR1 LNHDA and CDR2 SQIVND (reference sequence). CDR3 length equals 14 residues. Between the trimmed V and J ends, which lost 3 bases and 5 bases, there was a span of 13 bases. The CDR3 DNA follows: TGTGCCAGTAGTATGGGACAAAACCGGGAGACCCAGTACTTC. Translated, it gives CASSMGQNRETQYF.

The chain joins TRBV5-4 to TRBJ1-1, with 9 bases lining up with TRBD1. Trimming at V came to 4 bases and at J to 4 bases, leaving 14 bases not matched to a gene. There are 17 residues in the CDR3. Germline CDR1 is SGHNT and CDR2 is YYREEE (reference sequence). CDR3 residues: CASSVLQGASTGTEAFF. CDR3 nucleotides: TGTGCCAGCAGCGTATTACAGGGGGCGAGTACGGGCACTGAAGCTTTCTTT.

The CDR3 loop reads CAWSPGQGGQETQYF. The CDR3 bases are TGTGCCTGGAGTCCCGGACAGGGCGGTCAAGAGACCCAGTACTTC. The chain uses TRBV30 and TRBJ2-5; 8 positions agree with TRBD1. This CDR3 is built from 15 residues. In germline, CDR1 is GTSNPN, CDR2 SVGIG (reference sequence). Losses at the gene ends were 2 bases for V and 2 bases for J; bases not matched to a gene: 7.

The V and J genes are TRBV5-5 and TRBJ1-1, with 7 positions matching TRBD1. V shed 3 bases, J shed 0 bases, and the junction held 2 bases outside the gene matches. This CDR3 is 14 amino acids long. Looked up from germline, CDR1 is SGHKS and CDR2 is YYEKEE (reference sequence). The CDR3 loop reads CASSWGQMNTEAFF. In DNA, the CDR3 is TGTGCCAGCAGCTGGGGACAGATGAACACTGAAGCTTTCTTT.

This chain connects TRBV28 to TRBJ1-2; the D gene is possibly TRBD1 (5 bases). V shed 5 bases and J shed 5 bases, with 15 bases lying between them. The germline CDR1 and CDR2 sequences are MDHEN and SYDVKM. CDR3 length: 14 amino acids. The CDR3: CASSTQGMRYGYTF. DNA of the CDR3: TGTGCCAGCAGTACTCAGGGAATGCGGTATGGCTACACCTTC.

The gene calls are TRBV7-9 and TRBJ2-7; D not certain. Per germline, CDR1 SEHNR and CDR2 FQNEAQ (reference sequence). V shed 2 bases and J shed 0 bases, with 8 bases lying between them. The CDR3 is 14 amino acids. The CDR3 loop is CASSLMADSYEQYF. As DNA, the CDR3 is TGTGCCAGCAGCTTAATGGCAGACTCCTACGAGCAGTACTTC.

V is TRBV7-2 and J is TRBJ1-2; tentative D call: TRBD1 (5 bases). V was trimmed by 0 bases and J by 1 base, leaving 9 bases between them. CDR3 size: 15 residues. Germline V gene lookup returns CDR1 SGHTA and CDR2 FQGNSA. The CDR3 is CASSLAGVDNYGYTF. The CDR3 DNA follows: TGTGCCAGCAGCTTAGCAGGGGTTGATAACTATGGCTACACCTTC. The full variable domain, its missing parts supplied by reference TRBV7-2 and TRBJ1-2, is GAGVSQSPSNKVTEKGKDVELRCDPISGHTALYWYRQSLGQGLEFLIYFQGNSAPDKSGLPSDRFSAERTGGSVSTLTIQRTQQEDSAVYLCASSLAGVDNYGYTFGSGTRLTVV.

The gene calls are TRBV5-1 and TRBJ2-7; 8 positions agree with TRBD1. The CDR3 covers 15 residues. Germline CDR1 is SGHRS and CDR2 is YFSETQ. J was trimmed by 6 bases and V by 0 bases; bases with no gene match: 8. In DNA, the CDR3 is TGCGCCAGCAGCTTGGTTGGGACAGGACACTTCGAGCAGTACTTC. This sequence encodes CASSLVGTGHFEQYF.

This rearrangement joins TRBV7-6 to TRBJ2-5; 9 nucleotides line up with TRBD1. Germline lookup yields CDR1 SGHVS and CDR2 FNYEAQ. V dropped 6 bases and J dropped 5; count of bases not matched to a gene: 10. The CDR3 sequence is 15 residues long. Here the CDR3 reads CASRPTGTGFETQYF. CDR3 coding DNA: TGTGCCAGCAGGCCTACCGGGACAGGGTTTGAGACCCAGTACTTC. The variable domain in full, completed from reference TRBV7-6 and TRBJ2-5, reads GAGVSQSPRYKVTKRGQDVALRCDPISGHVSLYWYRQALGQGPEFLTYFNYEAQQDKSGLPNDRFSAERPEGSISTLTIQRTEQRDSAMYRCASRPTGTGFETQYFGPGTRLLVL.

The rearrangement links TRBV6-5 to TRBJ1-1; 9 positions agree with TRBD1. This CDR3 is 15 amino acids long. The V segment lost 4 bases and the J segment 4 bases; nucleotides outside the gene matches: 7. The germline V gene has CDR1 MNHEY and CDR2 SVGAGI. The DNA for the CDR3 is TGTGCCAGCAGTTTCTCGACAGGGGGTGTCACTGAAGCTTTCTTT. This encodes CASSFSTGGVTEAFF.

The gene calls are TRBV18 and TRBJ1-2; 7 bases agree with TRBD1. Per the germline V gene, CDR1 is KGHSH and CDR2 is LQKENI. J lost 4 bases, V lost 3 bases, and 8 bases had no gene match. The CDR3 is 15 residues long. CDR3 DNA sequence: TGTGCCAGCTCACCCGACAGGGAAAGTGTCTATGGCTACACCTTC. Its translation: CASSPDRESVYGYTF.

V is TRBV19 and J is TRBJ2-7; D might be TRBD2 (6 bases). Germline CDR1 is LNHDA and CDR2 is SQIVND (reference sequence). The CDR3 has 15 residues. The V and J ends lost 10 bases and 0 bases respectively, with 19 bases between them. The CDR3 DNA is TGTGCCACCGGGACTTCAGGTAGGAGCTCCTACGAGCAGTACTTC. This encodes CATGTSGRSSYEQYF.

The chain uses TRBV6-5 and TRBJ2-2; the D gene is possibly TRBD2 (5 bases). V was trimmed by 6 bases and J by 7 bases, leaving 12 bases between them. Germline values: CDR1 MNHEY, CDR2 SVGAGI. There are 13 residues in the CDR3. The CDR3, as DNA: TGTGCCAGCAGCACTCGCGGGCTCGGGGAGCTGTTTTTT. Its protein is CASSTRGLGELFF.

The rearrangement links TRBV30 to TRBJ2-3; D possibly corresponds to TRBD1 (6 bases). The CDR3 runs to 14 residues. In germline, CDR1 is GTSNPN, CDR2 SVGIG (reference sequence). The V end lost 3 bases, the J end lost 2 bases, and 12 bases lay between the germline ends. As DNA, the CDR3 is TGTGCCTGGAGGAGGGGGTACTCCACAGATACGCAGTATTTT. It translates to CAWRRGYSTDTQYF. The full variable domain, with the rest looked up from reference TRBV30 and TRBJ2-3, is SQTIHQWPATLVQPVGSPLSLECTVEGTSNPNLYWYRQAAGRGLQLLFYSVGIGQISSEVPQNLSASRPQDRQFILSSKKLLLSDSGFYLCAWRRGYSTDTQYFGPGTRLTVL.

V gene TRBV9 combines with J gene TRBJ2-2, with 14 positions matching TRBD2. The CDR3 loop spans 18 amino acids. Trimming cost V 4 bases and J 3 bases; bases outside gene matches: 8. Germline CDR1 SGDLS, CDR2 YYNGEE. For the CDR3, the DNA is TGTGCCAGCAGCCTAACCGGGACTAGCGGGAGCGACACCGGGGAGCTGTTTTTT. This sequence encodes CASSLTGTSGSDTGELFF.

This rearrangement joins TRBV5-1 to TRBJ2-7; D is ambiguous. CDR3 length equals 12 residues. Trimming left V 1 base short and J 4 bases short, with 6 bases between. Germline V gene lookup returns CDR1 SGHRS and CDR2 YFSETQ. The CDR3 DNA follows: TGCGCCAGCAGCTTGAACGGTTACGAGCAGTACTTC. Its protein product is CASSLNGYEQYF.

The V gene is TRBV4-1, the J gene TRBJ2-3, with 8 positions matching TRBD1. The V gene end was trimmed by 1 base and the J gene end by 5 bases; junction bases not matched to a gene: 5. The CDR3 loop spans 15 amino acids. Germline CDR1 and CDR2: MGHRA and YSYEKL. The CDR3 spells CASSQAGQVVDTQYF. The CDR3 nucleotides read TGCGCCAGCAGCCAAGCGGGACAGGTAGTAGATACGCAGTATTTT.

The chain recombines TRBV29-1 with TRBJ2-7; maybe TRBD2 (7 bases). Trimming pared 7 bases from V and 6 bases from J, leaving 19 bases between. The CDR3 spans 13 residues. Germline V gene lookup returns CDR1 SQVTM and CDR2 ANQGSEA. The CDR3 loop reads CSAHKGERGEQYF. The CDR3 DNA is TGCAGCGCACACAAGGGGGAGCGGGGCGAGCAGTACTTC.

The rearrangement joins TRBV29-1 to TRBJ2-2; D gene uncertain. The CDR3 consists of 14 residues. V was shortened by 0 bases and J by 1 base, with 6 bases between the two germline ends. CDR1 and CDR2 (germline): SQVTM, ANQGSEA. The CDR3 DNA is TGCAGCGTTGAAGATCTACGGAACACCGGGGAGCTGTTTTTT. Protein sequence: CSVEDLRNTGELFF.

The rearrangement joins TRBV18 to TRBJ2-7; 8 nucleotides line up with TRBD2. The CDR3 extends over 17 amino acids. Trimming removed 2 bases from V and 0 bases from J; junction bases left unmatched: 9. Germline V lookup: CDR1 KGHSH, CDR2 LQKENI. This CDR3 is CASSPNSSGPYSYEQYF. The CDR3, as DNA: TGTGCCAGCTCACCAAATTCTAGCGGGCCCTACTCCTACGAGCAGTACTTC.

The J gene is TRBJ2-2, the V gene TRBV5-1; D may be TRBD1 (5 bases). The CDR3 consists of 11 residues. CDR1 and CDR2 from the germline V gene are SGHRS and YFSETQ. V was trimmed by 7 bases and J by 7 bases, leaving 8 bases between them. Here the CDR3 reads CASSQGGELFF. CDR3 nucleotide sequence: TGCGCCAGCTCCCAGGGCGGGGAGCTGTTTTTT.

A word on this clone: At one end the junction does not follow the germline gene, possibly because of a read error. The CDR3 reads CASSQVEGGNAGNNIYF. The CDR3 nucleotides are TGCGCCAGCAGCCAAGTTGAAGGGGGCAACGCTGGAAACAACATATATTTT. The J gene is TRBJ1-3, the V gene TRBV4-1; 7 nucleotides agree with TRBD1. The length of the CDR3 is 17 residues. The germline CDR1 and CDR2 sequences are MGHRA and YSYEKL.

The chain employs TRBV18 and TRBJ1-2, with a possible D match to TRBD1 (5 bases). The CDR3 contains 15 residues. Germline V gives CDR1 KGHSH, CDR2 LQKENI. The V gene lost 3 bases and the J gene lost 5 bases, with 16 bases spanning the gap. The CDR3 reads CASSPRRDGSYGYTF. CDR3 bases: TGTGCCAGCTCACCGCGAAGGGACGGGAGTTATGGCTACACCTTC.

The chain is built from TRBV28 and TRBJ1-5; no reliable D call. V was clipped by 4 bases and J by 3 bases, with 7 bases between them. The CDR3 is 13 amino acids. Germline values: CDR1 MDHEN, CDR2 SYDVKM. CDR3 loop: CASSWRLNQPQHF. The CDR3 nucleotides are TGTGCCAGCAGTTGGAGACTCAATCAGCCCCAGCATTTT.